This T cell receptor beta chain was sequenced for a study of blood T cell repertoires in COVID-19. Background on the study: The analysed material was cDNA or gDNA that came from T cells, B-cell-depleted T cells, or PBMCs.

The germline CDR1 and CDR2 sequences are LNHNV and YYDKDF (reference sequence). V lost 0 bases to trimming and J lost 3 bases, with 17 bases between them. The CDR3 has 18 amino acids. Using immunoSEQ multiplex PCR, the repertoire was profiled, and TCRdb retains in-frame clones only, with some absent. This sample yields roughly 200,000 clones, of which around nine tenths are seen a single time; about 7% belongs to the top ten. This TCR derives from a man between 25 and 39 years old in a cohort exposed to, infected with or recovered from COVID-19 (not recorded which). The chain links TRBV15 to TRBJ1-4, with unresolved D. Specimen: PBMCs or T cells enriched from blood (not recorded which). The CDR3 DNA reads as TGTGCCACCAGCAGAGACAGAGTTGATACGCAGGCTAATGAAAAACTGTTTTTT. It codes for CATSRDRVDTQANEKLFF.